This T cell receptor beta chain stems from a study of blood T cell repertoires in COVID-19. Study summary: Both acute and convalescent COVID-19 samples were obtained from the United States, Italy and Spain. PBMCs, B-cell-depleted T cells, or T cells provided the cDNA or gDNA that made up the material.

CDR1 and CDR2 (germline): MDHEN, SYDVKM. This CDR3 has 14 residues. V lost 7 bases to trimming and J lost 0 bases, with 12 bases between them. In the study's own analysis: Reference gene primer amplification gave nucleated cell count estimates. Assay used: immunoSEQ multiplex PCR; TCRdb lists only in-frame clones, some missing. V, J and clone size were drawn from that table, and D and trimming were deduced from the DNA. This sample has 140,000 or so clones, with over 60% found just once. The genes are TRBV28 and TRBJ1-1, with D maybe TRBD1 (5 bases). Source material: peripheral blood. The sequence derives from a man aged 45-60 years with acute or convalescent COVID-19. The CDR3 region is CASIQGELNTEAFF. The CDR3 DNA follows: TGTGCCAGCATTCAAGGGGAACTGAACACTGAAGCTTTCTTT.